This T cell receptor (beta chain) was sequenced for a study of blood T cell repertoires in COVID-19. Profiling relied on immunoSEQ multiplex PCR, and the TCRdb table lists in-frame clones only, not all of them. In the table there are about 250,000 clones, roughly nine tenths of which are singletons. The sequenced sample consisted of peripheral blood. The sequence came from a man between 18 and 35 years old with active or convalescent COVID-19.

CDR3 protein: CASSSWTSGMEGQFF. Here the CDR3 DNA reads TGTGCCAGTAGTTCTTGGACTAGCGGGATGGAGGGGCAGTTCTTC. This rearrangement joins TRBV19 to TRBJ2-1; the match to TRBD2 covers 12 bases. The CDR3 totals 15 residues. Germline CDR1 is LNHDA and CDR2 is SQIVND (reference sequence). Trimming removed 5 bases from V and 12 bases from J; junction bases left unmatched: 11.